This TCR beta chain derives from a study of blood T cell repertoires in COVID-19. Study background: Donors in the United States, Italy and Spain gave samples during acute or convalescent COVID-19.

CDR1 and CDR2 from the germline V gene are MNHEY and SVGAGI. The CDR3 consists of 13 residues. V was cut by 4 bases and J by 7 bases, with 13 bases left in between. Per the original data handling: It was from reference gene primer amplification that nucleated cell counts were estimated. Profiled with immunoSEQ multiplex PCR; TCRdb holds only in-frame clones, not every one. The V and J calls and clone size come from that table; D and trimming were worked out from the DNA. The sample gives approximately 100,000 clones, about 89% of which show up once; about 19% is in the top ten. V gene TRBV6-5 combines with J gene TRBJ1-2, with D perhaps TRBD1 (5 bases). The sample comprised peripheral blood. The clonotype was recovered from a human donor with acute or convalescent COVID-19. The donor label of this sample is uncertain. This chain's CDR3 is CASSSRGGAGYTF. The CDR3 DNA sequence: TGTGCCAGCAGTTCCCGGGGAGGGGCTGGCTACACCTTC.